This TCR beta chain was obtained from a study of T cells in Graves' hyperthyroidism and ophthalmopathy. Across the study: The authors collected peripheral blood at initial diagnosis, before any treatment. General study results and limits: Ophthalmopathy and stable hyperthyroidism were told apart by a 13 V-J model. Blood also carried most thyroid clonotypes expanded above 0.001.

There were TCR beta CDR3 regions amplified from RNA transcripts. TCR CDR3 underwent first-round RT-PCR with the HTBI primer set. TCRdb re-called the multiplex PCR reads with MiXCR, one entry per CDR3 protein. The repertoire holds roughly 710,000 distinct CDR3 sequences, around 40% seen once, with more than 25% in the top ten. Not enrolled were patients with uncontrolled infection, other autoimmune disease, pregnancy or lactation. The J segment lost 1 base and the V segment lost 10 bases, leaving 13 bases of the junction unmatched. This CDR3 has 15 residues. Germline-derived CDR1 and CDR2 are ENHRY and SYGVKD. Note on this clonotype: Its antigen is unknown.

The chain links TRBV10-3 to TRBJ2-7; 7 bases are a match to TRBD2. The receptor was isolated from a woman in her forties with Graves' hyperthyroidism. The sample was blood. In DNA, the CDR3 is TGTGCCAGCTCCCCCTTCGCGGGGGAGTCCTACGAGCAGTACTTC. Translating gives CASSPFAGESYEQYF.